The next 10 T cell receptor beta chains were all read from a single sample in a study of spatial heterogeneity in lung cancer. Study-wide findings and caveats: Tumor mutation counts were tracked by expanded intratumoral alpha and beta TCR counts.

Their target antigens are unknown. Described time point: sample taken at primary tumor resection. Each CDR3 protein is one row after TCRdb ran MiXCR on the 5' RACE reads. Of roughly 17,000 distinct CDR3 sequences listed, 6.2% are singletons. The source was lung tumor tissue, collected at surgery. These receptor sequences come from a male donor with early-stage non-small cell lung cancer.

This clonotype came up many times. The chain combines TRBV24-1 with TRBJ1-5, with no clear D. The germline V gene encodes CDR1 KGHDR and CDR2 SFDVKD. The CDR3 covers 14 residues. V was shortened by 0 bases and J by 4 bases, with 6 bases between the two germline ends. In nucleotides, the CDR3 is TGTGCCACCAGTGATTTGAACAGAAATCAGCCCCAGCATTTT. Amino acid sequence: CATSDLNRNQPQHF.

This clonotype was observed many times. The chain joins TRBV6-5 to TRBJ2-7, with D perhaps matching TRBD2 (6 bases). Trimming cost V 5 bases and J 3 bases, with 11 bases left between them. CDR3 length: 13 residues. From germline, CDR1 is MNHEY and CDR2 SVGAGI. The chain's CDR3 is CASSLVGSYEQYF. CDR3 coding DNA: TGTGCCAGCAGTCTCGTCGGGAGCTACGAGCAGTACTTC.

The CDR3 sequence is CAIRPGQGSGNTIYF. In DNA form, the CDR3 reads TGTGCCATCAGGCCGGGACAGGGCTCTGGAAACACCATATATTTT. This sequence joins TRBV10-3 and TRBJ1-3, with 9 bases fitting TRBD1. The CDR3 extends over 15 amino acids. The V gene's germline CDR1 is ENHRY and CDR2 SYGVKD. V trimming: 6 bases; J trimming: 0 bases; junction bases outside the gene matches: 3.

The table lists this clonotype with many counts. V is TRBV29-1 and J is TRBJ1-2; the D is unclear. CDR3 size: 10 residues. The germline V gene encodes CDR1 SQVTM and CDR2 ANQGSEA. Trimming stripped 6 bases from V and 6 bases from J, with 8 bases between. The CDR3 nucleotides are TGCAGCGTACTGGCAGATGGCTACACCTTC. Translating gives CSVLADGYTF. Full variable domain (outside the CDR3, taken from reference TRBV29-1 and TRBJ1-2): SAVISQKPSRDICQRGTSLTIQCQVDSQVTMMFWYRQQPGQSLTLIATANQGSEATYESGFVIDKFPISRPNLTFSTLTVSNMSPEDSSIYLCSVLADGYTFGSGTRLTVV.

At least ten counts were recorded for this clonotype. The rearrangement joins TRBV9 to TRBJ2-2; D gene unclear. Per the germline V gene, CDR1 is SGDLS and CDR2 is YYNGEE. V lost 3 bases and J 2 bases, leaving 8 bases between the germline ends. This CDR3 has 14 amino acids. The CDR3 sequence is CASSAHINTGELFF. The CDR3, as DNA: TGTGCCAGCAGCGCTCATATCAACACCGGGGAGCTGTTTTTT.

This clonotype was found a few times. The chain employs TRBV28 and TRBJ1-1, with D perhaps TRBD1 (5 bases). The V end lost 2 bases, the J end lost 5 bases, and 12 bases lay between the germline ends. Germline V gives CDR1 MDHEN, CDR2 SYDVKM. The CDR3 has 14 amino acids. CDR3 coding DNA: TGTGCCAGCAGTTTACAATCAGGGCCGACTGAAGCTTTCTTT. Translating gives CASSLQSGPTEAFF.

This clonotype was observed many times. The chain links TRBV4-1 to TRBJ2-7, with 9 bases aligning to TRBD1. CDR1 MGHRA and CDR2 YSYEKL come from the germline V gene. Trimming removed 4 bases from V and 1 base from J; junction bases left unmatched: 5. The CDR3 has 15 residues. As DNA, the CDR3 is TGCGCCAGCAGCCTACGACAGGGGGTATCCTACGAGCAGTACTTC. Protein product: CASSLRQGVSYEQYF.

This clonotype was seen many times. V is TRBV20-1 and J is TRBJ2-3; 8 bases align to TRBD2. The length of the CDR3 is 14 residues. The V gene end was trimmed by 4 bases and the J gene end by 4 bases; junction bases not matched to a gene: 7. Germline CDR1 DFQATT, CDR2 SNEGSKA (reference sequence). CDR3 sequence reads: CSAKAGGSPDTQYF. The CDR3 bases are TGCAGTGCTAAGGCGGGAGGATCCCCAGATACGCAGTATTTT.

This clonotype was seen repeatedly, ten times or more. The chain has TRBV3-1 and TRBJ2-5; the match to TRBD2 covers 8 bases. CDR1 is LGHDT, CDR2 YNNKEL, per germline (reference sequence). The CDR3 sequence is 15 residues long. The V segment lost 1 base and the J segment 5 bases; nucleotides outside the gene matches: 6. The DNA for the CDR3 is TGTGCCAGCAGCCAAGCGGAGCGGGAGTATGAGACCCAGTACTTC. This codes for CASSQAEREYETQYF.

There are many counts of this clonotype. The chain combines TRBV6-5 with TRBJ2-2; the D gene could be TRBD1 or TRBD2 (6 bases each). Germline V gene lookup returns CDR1 MNHEY and CDR2 SVGAGI. The CDR3 spans 16 residues. Trimming took off 0 bases at V and 7 bases at J, with 15 bases between the two ends. CDR3 residues: CASSYSLGAGSGELFF. CDR3 nucleotides: TGTGCCAGCAGTTACTCGTTGGGGGCCGGGAGCGGGGAGCTGTTTTTT.